These T cell receptor beta chains were read from a single sample in a study of regulatory T cells in long-lasting Graves disease. TCRdb redid the calling of the multiplex PCR reads with MiXCR, one entry per CDR3 protein. The table includes approximately 460,000 distinct CDR3 sequences, less than 20% detected once. These data were likewise used in another study, on T cells in Graves' hyperthyroidism and ophthalmopathy.

This sample comprised peripheral blood mononuclear cells (PBMCs), obtained at new diagnosis, from a patient treated with antithyroid drugs. These receptors were collected from a woman younger than 45 with Graves disease. The conserved cysteine and the conserved F or W are not part of the CDR3 here.

j_gene	v_gene	CDR3aa
TRBJ2-4	TRBV20-1	SASRRGIGNIQY
TRBJ2-3	TRBV9	ASSPRRDRIDTQY
TRBJ1-5	TRBV20-1	SARDRSLDSNQPQH
TRBJ1-4	TRBV3-1	ASSKVGEKLF
TRBJ2-1	TRBV2	ASSEESDNEQF
TRBJ2-7	TRBV27	ASSFARDLSYEQY
TRBJ2-3	TRBV18	ASSPKGQDPDTQY
TRBJ1-1	TRBV5-1	ASSLATGLVSTEAF
TRBJ2-7	TRBV3-1	ASSQTGTGNPYEQY
TRBJ2-7	TRBV20-1	SGVLGGSYEQY
TRBJ1-5	TRBV10-3	AISESETGYQPQH
TRBJ2-3	TRBV20-1	SATPYDSTDTQY
TRBJ2-7	TRBV5-1	ASYRGGEPYEQY
TRBJ1-1	TRBV29-1	SVASPKPQRHQLNTEAF
TRBJ2-5	TRBV18	ASSPPMGGGALQETQY
TRBJ2-2	TRBV19	ASTELFGGKNTGELF
TRBJ2-7	TRBV9	ASSVAGLADEQY
TRBJ2-3	TRBV4-3	ASSPKAGLAGEISTDTQY
TRBJ2-1	TRBV4-1	ASSRLEGVNEQF
TRBJ2-7	TRBV2	ASSAQGSEQY
TRBJ2-7	TRBV28	ASTRGRDYEQY
TRBJ2-1	TRBV13	ASSLTGGGYNEQF
TRBJ1-2	TRBV5-1	ASSSTAAGDYGYT
TRBJ2-7	TRBV27	ASSWWTSGSYEQY
TRBJ2-7	TRBV12-3/TRBV12-4	ASSHLGLAGYEQY
TRBJ1-2	TRBV7-9	ASSLLGFSYGYT
TRBJ1-6	TRBV30	AWRPRDRESAPLH
TRBJ1-1	TRBV27	ASSLTLGAPNTEAF
TRBJ2-5	TRBV5-8	ASSFRTGTGLALETQY
TRBJ2-1	TRBV18	ASSPATSGPKYNEQF
TRBJ2-2	TRBV6-2/TRBV6-3	ASSYSTSGSTGELF
TRBJ2-1	TRBV20-1	SAYPSGLASRGEQF
TRBJ2-4	TRBV20-1	SARDGLKKNIQC
TRBJ1-5	TRBV7-2	ASSPRWGQPQH
TRBJ1-4	TRBV2	ASSYGQINEKLF
TRBJ2-7	TRBV24-1	ATSDPGTGTYEQY
TRBJ2-6	TRBV19	ASTPLRSGANVLT
TRBJ2-1	TRBV20-1	SARDWVGLAGTAESSEQF
TRBJ1-2	TRBV29-1	SVVRAGSYGYT
TRBJ2-3	TRBV29-1	SVEPPHSHTDTQY
TRBJ1-1	TRBV6-2/TRBV6-3	ASSYSRANTEAF
TRBJ2-7	TRBV7-2	ASSSQGGGEQY
TRBJ2-7	TRBV29-1	SVRRDGSSYEQY
TRBJ2-5	TRBV5-6	ASSLLLAETQY
TRBJ2-1	TRBV3-1	ASSPGPAGVDEQF
TRBJ2-7	TRBV12-3/TRBV12-4	ASRRGSAFLKY
TRBJ2-1	TRBV20-1	SARRLNQFDNEQF
TRBJ1-1	TRBV12-3/TRBV12-4	ASSASTGLTEAF
TRBJ1-2	TRBV18	ASSPSTGSAFYGYT
TRBJ2-1	TRBV11-2	ASSLDPRDEQF
TRBJ2-2	TRBV12-3/TRBV12-4	AVRDRNTGELF
TRBJ2-3	TRBV9	ASSRWRGSTDTHY
TRBJ2-3	TRBV7-9	ASSPPGRSTDTQY
TRBJ2-7	TRBV7-6	ASSAGTGKGEQY